The T cell receptor beta chain described here comes from a study of vaccination and CD4 T cells after COVID-19. Study conclusions and caveats: The median number of SARS-CoV-2-reactive clonotypes increased from approximately 21 to 38, a change that did not reach significance.

Germline loops: CDR1 SGHRS, CDR2 YFSETQ. The CDR3 is 14 amino acids. Points on this clonotype: Its cognate antigen is unknown.

TCRdb re-called the PCR reads with MiXCR, one entry per CDR3 protein. The sample includes roughly 16,000 distinct CDR3 sequences, about 70% of them seen just once. This specimen consisted of CD4+ T cells from blood, obtained after SARS-CoV-2 vaccination. The chain is built from TRBV5-1 and TRBJ2-3; D gene ambiguous. The sequence was obtained from a human donor who had recovered from COVID-19. CDR3 protein: CATKKSSSTDTQYF. The CDR3 DNA follows: TGCGCTACCAAAAAGTCCTCTAGCACAGATACGCAGTATTTT.